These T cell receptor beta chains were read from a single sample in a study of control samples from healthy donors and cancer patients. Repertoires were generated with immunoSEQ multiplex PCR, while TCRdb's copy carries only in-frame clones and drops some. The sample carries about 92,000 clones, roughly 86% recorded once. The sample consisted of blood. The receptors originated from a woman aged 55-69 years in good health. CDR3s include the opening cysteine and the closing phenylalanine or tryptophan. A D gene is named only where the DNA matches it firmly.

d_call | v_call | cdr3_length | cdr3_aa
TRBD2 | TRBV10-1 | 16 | CASSDIAGGLQETQYF
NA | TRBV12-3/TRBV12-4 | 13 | CASRGTNYNEQFF
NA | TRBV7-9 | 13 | CASSPAGGTEAFF
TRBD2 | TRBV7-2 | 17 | CASSLSSVLAGPYEQYF
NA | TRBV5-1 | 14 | CASSLRDGNTEAFF
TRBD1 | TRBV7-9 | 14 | CASSLQGAGDTIYF
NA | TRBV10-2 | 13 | CASSRGAGYGYTF
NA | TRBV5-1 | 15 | CASSSEGNGNQPQHF
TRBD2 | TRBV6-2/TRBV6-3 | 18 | CASSYGPGAGGRADTQYF
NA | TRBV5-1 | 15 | CASSSTGSTNEKLFF
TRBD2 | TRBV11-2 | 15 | CASSWGLAVLNEQFF
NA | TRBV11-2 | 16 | CASSLSSPGHTGELFF
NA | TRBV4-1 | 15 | CASSLGTAVTGELFF
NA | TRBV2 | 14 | CASSLNWEYHPQHF
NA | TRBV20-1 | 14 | CSASRADSSYEQYF
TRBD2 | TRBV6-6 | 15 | CASTKGSSGEGEQFF
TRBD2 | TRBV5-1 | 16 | CASSLSWGSGSHEQYF
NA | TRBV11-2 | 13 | CASSRDSYYGYTF
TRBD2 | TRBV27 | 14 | CASSPYSGRGEQYF
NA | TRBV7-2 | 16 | CASSLVGVMSTDTQYF
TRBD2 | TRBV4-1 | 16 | CASSRSGLGTSYEQYF
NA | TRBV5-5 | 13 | CASSSGPETGYTF
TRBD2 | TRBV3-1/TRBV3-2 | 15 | CASSKWTSGTDTQYF